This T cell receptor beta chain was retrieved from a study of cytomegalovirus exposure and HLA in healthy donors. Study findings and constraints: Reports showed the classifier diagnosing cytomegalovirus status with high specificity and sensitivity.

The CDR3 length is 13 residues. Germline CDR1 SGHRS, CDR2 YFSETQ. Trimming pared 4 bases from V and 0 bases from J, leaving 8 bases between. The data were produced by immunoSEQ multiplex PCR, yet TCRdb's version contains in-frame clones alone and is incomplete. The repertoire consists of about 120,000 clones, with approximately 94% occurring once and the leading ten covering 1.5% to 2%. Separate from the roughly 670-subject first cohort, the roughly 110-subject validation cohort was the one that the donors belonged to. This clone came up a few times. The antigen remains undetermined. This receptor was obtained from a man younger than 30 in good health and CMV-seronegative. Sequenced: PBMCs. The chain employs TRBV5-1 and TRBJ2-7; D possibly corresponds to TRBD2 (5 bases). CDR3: CASSRGNSYEQYF. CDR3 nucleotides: TGCGCCAGCAGCCGGGGAAACTCCTACGAGCAGTACTTC.